These T cell receptor beta chains were read from a single sample in a study of technical replicates of blood from a few donors. The protocol was immunoSEQ multiplex PCR, while the TCRdb copy is restricted to in-frame clones and leaves out a portion. The repertoire consists of about 13,000 clones, with roughly 77% occurring once and the leading ten covering roughly 12%. Sequencing used PBMCs. These receptors all come from a human donor in good health. CDR3s include the opening cysteine and the closing phenylalanine or tryptophan. Fields, in order: CDR3 length, V gene, J gene, clone size, D gene, CDR3 protein, CDR3 DNA. The D gene is left open where the match is weak. The listing skips clone size in some rows; elsewhere it reads once, few, many or a size class.

>14|TRBV11-2|TRBJ1-4|.|.
CASSLAGNNEKLFF
TGTGCCAGCAGCTTAGCAGGGAATAATGAAAAACTGTTTTTT
>13|TRBV28|TRBJ2-7|.|TRBD2
CANQASGTYEQYF
TGTGCCAACCAGGCTAGCGGTACTTACGAGCAGTACTTC
>14|TRBV11-1|TRBJ2-1|.|TRBD1
CASSAGQGGVEQFF
TGTGCCAGCAGCGCCGGACAGGGGGGCGTTGAGCAGTTCTTC
>14|TRBV7-8|TRBJ2-1|.|.
CASSPRETYNEQFF
TGTGCCAGCAGTCCCCGGGAGACCTACAATGAGCAGTTCTTC
>14|TRBV2|TRBJ1-2|.|.
CASSETGRNYGYTF
TGTGCCAGCAGTGAAACGGGGAGGAACTATGGCTACACCTTC
>13|TRBV18|TRBJ1-2|.|.
CASSEQRGDGYTF
TGTGCCAGCTCAGAACAGCGGGGGGATGGCTACACCTTC
>14|TRBV5-1|TRBJ2-1|.|TRBD2
CASSASGGYNEQFF
TGCGCCAGCAGCGCTAGCGGGGGTTACAATGAGCAGTTCTTC
>12|TRBV5-1|TRBJ2-7|few|.
CASSLARAEWKF
TGCGCCAGCAGCTTGGCCAGGGCGGAGTGGAAGTTC
>14|TRBV30|TRBJ1-2|.|.
CAWSIPGHIYGYTF
TGTGCCTGGAGTATTCCGGGACACATCTATGGCTACACCTTC
>14|TRBV19|TRBJ1-1|.|.
CASSTTIVTPEAFF
TGTGCCAGTAGTACCACCATAGTAACCCCTGAAGCTTTCTTT
>14|TRBV28|TRBJ2-7|.|TRBD2
CASTSGDYSYEQYF
TGTGCCAGCACCTCCGGGGACTACTCCTACGAGCAGTACTTC